This TCR beta chain came from a study of T cell clonality in common variable immunodeficiency. General study findings and limits: Fewer deletions and N-nucleotide insertions were reportedly seen in common variable immunodeficiency TCR beta sequences. CVID subjects had higher TCRbeta clonality than healthy controls, most marked in about a third. CVID subjects shared fewer TCRbeta clones than healthy controls did.

Trimming stripped 1 base from V and 7 bases from J, with 10 bases between. The V gene's germline CDR1 is LNHDA and CDR2 SQIVND (reference sequence). CDR3 length: 13 amino acids. A few counts support this clone. Its antigen is as yet unknown. The read comes to an end 3 residues before the CDR3 does, leaving the germline J gene to fill in the end. Diagnosis required reduced IgG, IgA and/or IgM with specific antibody deficiency. Of CVID subjects, some 15 were female and 29 male, mean age roughly 40. Assay used: immunoSEQ multiplex PCR; TCRdb lists only in-frame clones, some missing. The repertoire consists of 40,000 to 50,000 clones, none detected only once.

The sequenced sample consisted of peripheral blood mononuclear cells. This TCR was recovered from a human donor with common variable immunodeficiency. The J gene is TRBJ1-1, the V gene TRBV19; D may be TRBD1 (5 bases). The CDR3 sequence is CASSIGGGVEAFF. Partial CDR3 DNA: TGTGCCAGTAGTATAGGGGGGGGAGTTGAA.